This T cell receptor (beta chain) was retrieved from a study of shared clonotypes between healthy human individuals (TCRdb year 2020). Some background on the complete study: The cohort comprised two women and a few men aged 18 to 49 years. For each donor, three plates each were used for CD4 naive and CD4 memory, two plates were used for CD8 naive, and one plate was used for CD8 memory. The study deeply sequenced blood TCR repertoires of five healthy adults to estimate repertoire size and the extent of clonotype sharing between individuals. To increase sequencing depth and limit assay-specific biases, TCR repertoire library preparation and sequencing were carried out by different laboratories using diverse techniques. Leukapheresis yielded between about 0.9 and 9 billion PBMCs per donor.

TCR CDR3 regions were amplified from genomic DNA by multiplex PCR using the deep immunoSEQ assay. Extracted genomic DNA from each cell subset was spread evenly across all wells of several immunoSEQ 96-well plates, with each plate serving as a replicate. For sorted subsets, 150 to 250 ng genomic DNA, equal to about 30,000 T cell genomes, was loaded into each replicate PCR. Purified libraries were measured with a Qubit 3.0 fluorometer, size-checked on a Bioanalyzer 2100, and measured again with the KAPA Library Quantification kit. A separate single-read 150-cycle Illumina NextSeq 550 flow cell was used to sequence each immunoSEQ 96-well plate. The authors' pipeline ran thus. Because the immunoSEQ output included only junctional sequences and no quality scores, the filtering could not be the same as the filtering used for full-length reads. Sequences were annotated with PyIR, a Python wrapper for IgBLAST v1.9, using IMGT germline references to assign V/J genes and CDR3. Reads were removed for weak V/J assignments (E-value above 1e-6), missing CDR3, stop codons, out-of-frame junctions, or ambiguous translated residues. A V3J clonotype was defined by an identical inferred V gene, J gene, and CDR3 amino acid sequence. To compute the percentage overlap between repertoires, the number of shared unique clonotypes was divided by the size of the smaller repertoire. RTK rarefaction, the Chao1 estimator, and Recon v2.1 estimates of unobserved clonotypes were used to assess repertoire richness. For all TCRbeta clonotypes obtained by the gDNA method from a few donors, generation probabilities were computed with OLGA. Imported from immuneACCESS, the table was reduced by TCRdb to in-frame sequences with V and J called. These copies leave out some clones; in studies compared against another copy, an unresolved V gene accounts for under half, and the cause of the remainder is not known. That table gives V, J and clone size, and the DNA gave D and trimming. Present in this sample are about 2.3 million clones, approximately 93% of which were seen just once. 0.39% of the sample lies in the top ten.

Concerning this clone: What antigen it recognizes has not been identified. No much larger clone exists at a distance of one base, and base qualities are not known.

On the study overall, not on this receptor specifically: The small number of donors limited the genetic and exposure-history diversity represented. Even with the large sequencing depth, rarefaction of the sorted-subset datasets indicated that sequencing was incomplete. Based on pairwise subsampling, the degree of clonotype sharing among donors was expected to be affected by sequencing depth. Sharing across a handful of donors was observed for approximately 5% of naive CD4, under 4% of naive CD8, over 2% of memory CD4, and approximately 0.41% of memory CD8 clonotypes. Sampling was restricted to blood, and TCR repertoires in tissue are likely to differ from TCR repertoires in blood. Compared with non-shared clonotypes, clonotypes shared by all four sorted-subset donors had higher generation probabilities. Larger estimated clonotype richness was generally found for naive subsets than for memory subsets.

Healthy HIV-negative adults with no recently reported acute infections or vaccinations were included as donors. Every donor was a Caucasian adult living in Nashville, Tennessee, USA. Magnetic negative selection was used to enrich CD4+ T cells, after which naive cells were positively selected on CD45RA and the negative fraction became the memory subset. Blood was collected by leukapheresis, and PBMCs were isolated by Ficoll-Histopaque density gradient centrifugation and then cryopreserved in liquid nitrogen vapor phase. Purity and quantity of every magnetically sorted T cell population were checked by analytical flow cytometry. Each sorted fraction had its genomic DNA isolated and then quantified by UV absorbance on a Nanodrop 2000c. Measured from the cysteine to the phenylalanine, the CDR3 is 13 residues long. Only the CDR3 region is kept as DNA, spanning 39 bases read in frame from base 1. Relative to germline, V is 6 bases shorter and J is 8 bases shorter, with 16 bases between their ends. Sequences KGHSH (CDR1) and LQKENI (CDR2) are obtained from the germline V gene.

Sequenced input: naive CD4+ T cells from PBMCs. Read against the paper, the sample's cell subset or site label means: CD45RA+ positively selected. The chain uses TRBV18 and TRBJ1-1, and possibly TRBD1, on 6 matching bases. The source of this sequence is a man between 18 and 35 years old in good health. Some clones in this sample may be carry-over from other donors' samples. The CDR3 sequence is CASSPNLQGEAFF. The nucleotide sequence is TGTGCCAGCTCTCCCAACTTACAGGGCGAAGCTTTCTTT.